The present T cell receptor (beta chain) was sequenced within a study of cytomegalovirus exposure and HLA in healthy donors. Study information: The early release's HLA-typed donors yielded about 85 million unique TCRs.

Trimming took 0 bases from V and 2 from J; bases not matched to a gene: 4. The length of the CDR3 is 16 residues. Per the germline V gene, CDR1 is LNHNV and CDR2 is YYDKDF (reference sequence). The PCR used 60 Vbeta and 13 Jbeta primers. TCRdb's copy holds only in-frame clones and misses some; the assay was immunoSEQ multiplex PCR. This table has more than 100,000 clones, roughly 80% appearing once. The V call is TRBV15, the J call TRBJ1-3; 7 bases align to TRBD1. The sequenced material came from PBMCs. The sequence was collected from a man aged 35-49 years in good health and CMV-seronegative. As DNA, the CDR3 is TGTGCCACCAGCAGAGATTCCGGGACAGCTGGAAACACCATATATTTT. Encoded protein: CATSRDSGTAGNTIYF.